The T cell receptor beta chain described here comes from a study of blood T cells in healthy people across ages. As to this clonotype: Its specificity is not known.

Next came a second PCR, run for about 6 to 12 cycles, which used a sample-barcoded 5' primer along with a J-beta primer mix. TCRdb re-analysed the 5' RACE reads in MiXCR, keeping a single row per CDR3 protein. The sample has 950,000 to 1,200,000 distinct CDR3 sequences, roughly two fifths seen once. Overall study results and limits: Older age went with lower TCR beta diversity per million T cells, in a roughly linear way. Greater diversity and more naive CD4+ cells were seen in long-lived donors than in aged donors.

Peripheral blood samples of 9 to 10 milliliters were drawn from each donor. The clonotype originates from a young man in good health. Sequencing input: blood.

The CDR3 bases are TGTGCCAGCAGCCAAGAGACTAGCGGGGATAGTCGGTACTTC. This codes for CASSQETSGDSRYF. The chain is built from TRBV4-2 and TRBJ2-5, with 11 positions matching TRBD2. This CDR3 region has 14 residues. The V gene end was trimmed by 0 bases and the J gene end by 13 bases; junction bases not matched to a gene: 7. Germline-derived CDR1 and CDR2 are LGHNA and YNFKEQ.